This T cell receptor (beta chain) appears in the sequencing data of a study of Ad26.COV2.S vaccination and SARS-CoV-2 variants. Study overall: Enrolled in COV1001, the donor was in the Ad26.COV2.S trial arm, which received the vaccine. Points from the study as a whole: Measurement of non-spike TCR breadth gave similar results in vaccine and placebo recipients. Spike-specific TCR breadth ran higher among vaccine recipients than placebo recipients.

Germline assignment: CDR1 SGHKS and CDR2 YYEKEE (reference sequence). V was clipped by 4 bases and J by 3 bases; unmatched bases: 5. CDR3 length equals 14 residues. Treatment of the sample: 15 to 20 received Ad26.COV2.S at low or high dose, single or two shots; 5 received placebo; per-sample allocation not given. Sample collection was performed on day 63 after the first vaccine or placebo injection. Remarks on this clone: Antigen: not known.

Libraries were prepared by immunoSEQ multiplex PCR; TCRdb keeps only in-frame clonotypes and omits some of them. The table has a few hundred thousand clones, more than 75% seen once. The TCR sequence derives from a person between 18 and 65 years old who received the Ad26.COV2.S COVID-19 vaccine or a placebo. The sequences come from peripheral blood, collected in a trial of Ad26.COV2.S vaccine versus placebo. The chain has TRBV5-5 and TRBJ1-1; TRBD1 matches 8 bases. For the CDR3, the DNA is TGTGCCAGCAGCGCCCTGACAGGGGACACTGAAGCTTTCTTT. Its translation: CASSALTGDTEAFF.